This T cell receptor beta chain was retrieved from a study of regulatory T cells in long-lasting Graves disease. This CDR3 is 13 amino acids long. Trimming stripped 5 bases from V and 2 bases from J, with 9 bases between. The germline CDR1 and CDR2 sequences are MNHEY and SVGEGT. A few counts support this clonotype. With iRepertoire HTBI primers and Arm-PCR of CDR3 regions, TCR beta libraries were built. TCRdb recomputed calls from the multiplex PCR reads with MiXCR, one row per CDR3 protein. The sample lists 400,000 to 500,000 distinct CDR3 sequences, 12% to 15% occurring once. The time point is: newly diagnosed GD, antithyroid drugs for less than 3 months. From PBMCs, RNA was extracted and then used to make the TCR library. These data also formed part of another study, on T cells in Graves' hyperthyroidism and ophthalmopathy. From that paper: The HTBI set primed first-round TCR CDR3 RT-PCR.

The TCR originated in a woman aged 45 to 65 with Graves disease. The sample consisted of peripheral blood mononuclear cells (PBMCs), taken at new diagnosis, from a patient treated with antithyroid drugs. The V gene is TRBV6-2 or TRBV6-3, the J gene TRBJ1-2; D gene uncertain. In DNA, the CDR3 is TGTGCCAGCAGTGAAAGTGGGAACTATGGCTACACCTTC. Translated: CASSESGNYGYTF.